This TCR beta chain is from a study of regulatory T cells. Points on this clone: Its antigen is as yet unknown.

Study-wide findings and caveats: Control CD8+ cells showed a nonsignificant trend toward higher Shannon entropy than patient CD8+ cells. Regulatory T cells showed the strongest V-J pair restriction and V/J gene skewing among patient repertoires.

Every patient with CD3G deficiency had evidence of autoimmunity. The length of the CDR3 is 14 residues. Germline-derived CDR1 and CDR2 are SGHTA and FQGNSA. With V trimmed by 3 bases and J by 7 bases, 5 bases remained unmatched. The PCR used 52 TRBV and 13 TRBJ primers. Libraries were prepared by immunoSEQ multiplex PCR; TCRdb keeps only in-frame clonotypes and omits some of them. The sample carries 17,000 or so clones, approximately 92% recorded once. Sequencing was carried out using CD8+ T cells sorted from blood. The rearrangement joins TRBV7-2 to TRBJ1-5; TRBD1 aligns across 8 bases. The source of this sequence is a person aged 18 to 29 with CD3G deficiency. CDR3 nucleotides: TGTGCCAGCAGCTTCGGACAGGGCCGGCAGCCCCAGCATTTT. This gives the protein CASSFGQGRQPQHF. Drawing the rest from reference TRBV7-2 and TRBJ1-5, the complete variable domain is GAGVSQSPSNKVTEKGKDVELRCDPISGHTALYWYRQSLGQGLEFLIYFQGNSAPDKSGLPSDRFSAERTGGSVSTLTIQRTQQEDSAVYLCASSFGQGRQPQHFGDGTRLSIL.